This passage covers 13 T cell receptor beta chains from one sample sequenced in a study of brain metastases from non-small cell lung cancer. Some clones are missing from TCRdb's copy, which holds only in-frame ones; the method was immunoSEQ multiplex PCR. The sample lists over 2,500 clones; 80% to 85% were seen once. The sequencing sample was made of primary lung tumor tissue. These receptors were obtained from a donor aged 40 or older with non-small cell lung cancer.

The CDR3 is CASSVAQTRILHGYTF. The DNA for the CDR3 is TGTGCCAGCAGCGTAGCTCAAACAAGGATCCTCCATGGCTACACCTTC. The chain combines TRBV9 with TRBJ1-2; D is ambiguous. The V and J ends lost 0 bases and 6 bases respectively, with 18 bases between them. The CDR3 spans 16 residues. Looked up from germline, CDR1 is SGDLS and CDR2 is YYNGEE.

The V call is TRBV6-6, the J call TRBJ2-1, with no clear D. The germline gives CDR1 MNHNY, CDR2 SVGAGI (reference sequence). This CDR3 is 13 amino acids long. The ends were cut back, 8 bases at V and 10 bases at J, with 18 bases in the middle. This CDR3 is CASDQAVVGEQFF. As DNA, the CDR3 is TGTGCCAGCGACCAGGCTGTGGTTGGCGAGCAGTTCTTC.

The chain carries TRBV11-1 and TRBJ2-3, with TRBD2 identical over 10 bases. This CDR3 has 16 residues. V lost 4 bases, J lost 5 bases, and 9 bases stayed unmatched. CDR1 and CDR2 (germline): SGHAT, FQDESV (reference sequence). CDR3 loop: CASSSSGGALKDTQYF. As DNA, the CDR3 is TGTGCCAGCAGCTCGAGCGGGGGGGCCCTTAAAGATACGCAGTATTTT.

The chain combines TRBV30 with TRBJ1-6; D is undetermined. The CDR3 spans 15 residues. V lost 2 bases and J 2 bases, leaving 10 bases between the germline ends. Germline CDR1 GTSNPN, CDR2 SVGIG (reference sequence). The CDR3 here is CAWSPDGPYNSPLHF. The CDR3 nucleotides read TGTGCCTGGAGTCCGGACGGTCCCTATAATTCACCCCTCCACTTT.

This chain links TRBV12-3 or TRBV12-4 with TRBJ1-1; D gene unclear. Trimming took 6 bases from V and 1 from J, leaving 9 bases between them. The CDR3 covers 13 residues. CDR3 amino acids: CASRPTENTEAFF. The CDR3 nucleotides read TGTGCCAGCAGGCCAACAGAGAACACTGAAGCTTTCTTT.

The V call is TRBV11-3, the J call TRBJ2-3; D is unclear. Trimming took 0 bases from V and 4 from J, leaving 2 bases between them. Germline values: CDR1 SGHNT, CDR2 YENEEA. The CDR3 runs to 12 residues. DNA for the CDR3: TGTGCCAGCAGCTTAGACTCAGATACGCAGTATTTT. This gives the protein CASSLDSDTQYF.

This clone has only one observation. This chain links TRBV7-2 with TRBJ2-1; 8 nucleotides align to TRBD2. Per germline, CDR1 SGHTA and CDR2 FQGNSA. CDR3 length: 16 amino acids. Trimming removed 2 bases from V and 4 bases from J; junction bases left unmatched: 7. This CDR3 reads CASSLKERGWYNEQFF. CDR3 nucleotide sequence: TGTGCCAGCAGCTTAAAGGAGCGGGGGTGGTACAATGAGCAGTTCTTC.

The V and J genes are TRBV7-9 and TRBJ2-3; TRBD1 matches at 8 bases. Per the germline V gene, CDR1 is SEHNR and CDR2 is FQNEAQ (reference sequence). This CDR3 has 15 residues. V was clipped by 5 bases and J by 5 bases; unmatched bases: 9. The CDR3 region is CASSLSEQGGDTQYF. The CDR3 DNA is TGTGCCAGCAGCCTTTCGGAACAGGGGGGAGATACGCAGTATTTT.

The chain uses TRBV25-1 and TRBJ2-2; a weak D match, TRBD1 (6 bases). CDR1 and CDR2 from the germline V gene are MGHDK and SYGVNS. The CDR3 loop spans 14 amino acids. Trimming stripped 6 bases from V and 6 bases from J, with 14 bases between. The CDR3 region is CASSRTVWAGELFF. DNA for the CDR3: TGTGCCAGCAGCAGGACAGTCTGGGCCGGGGAGCTGTTTTTT.

The chain has TRBV7-2 and TRBJ1-6; TRBD1 matches at 10 bases. This CDR3 spans 15 amino acids. J gave up 9 bases and V 5 bases, and 7 bases lay outside the gene matches. Germline CDR1 is SGHTA and CDR2 is FQGNSA. The CDR3 here is CASSARQGAGSPLHF. The DNA of the CDR3 is TGTGCCAGCAGCGCCCGACAGGGGGCGGGTTCACCCCTCCACTTT.

The chain employs TRBV28 and TRBJ2-5; the D gene could be TRBD1 or TRBD2 (6 bases each). Germline lookup yields CDR1 MDHEN and CDR2 SYDVKM. The CDR3 totals 14 residues. V was shortened by 1 base and J by 5 bases, with 11 bases between the two germline ends. The CDR3 loop reads CASSLYGGAETQYF. CDR3 nucleotides: TGTGCCAGCAGTTTATACGGGGGCGCTGAGACCCAGTACTTC.

The chain uses TRBV4-1 and TRBJ1-2, with D possibly being TRBD1 (5 bases). The ends were cut back, 0 bases at V and 4 bases at J, with 15 bases in the middle. This CDR3 is built from 16 residues. CDR1 and CDR2 (germline): MGHRA, YSYEKL. CDR3 in DNA: TGCGCCAGCAGCCAAGATGGGGGGGGACCCCTCTATGGCTACACCTTC. The encoded protein is CASSQDGGGPLYGYTF.

V is TRBV5-5 and J is TRBJ2-2; tentatively, D is TRBD1 or TRBD2 (5 bases each). CDR1 and CDR2 (germline): SGHKS, YYEKEE (reference sequence). Trimming removed 4 bases at V and 7 bases at J, with 14 bases between. This CDR3 region has 14 residues. This chain's CDR3 is CASSLTGASGELFF. In DNA form, the CDR3 reads TGTGCCAGCAGCCTGACCGGGGCCAGCGGGGAGCTGTTTTTT.